Each of the 30 T cell receptor beta chains below was sequenced from the same sample in a study of blood T cell repertoires in COVID-19. Libraries were prepared by immunoSEQ multiplex PCR; TCRdb keeps only in-frame clonotypes and omits some of them. The sample carries some 56,000 clones, about 84% recorded once. The material sequenced was peripheral blood. These receptors originate from a man aged 60-69 years with acute or convalescent COVID-19.

The sample holds one count of this clone. The chain couples TRBV18 to TRBJ2-7, with 11 positions matching TRBD1. Germline V gene sequence: CDR1 KGHSH, CDR2 LQKENI. This CDR3 has 15 residues. J gave up 6 bases and V 6 bases, and 10 bases lay outside the gene matches. The CDR3 DNA sequence: TGTGCCAGCTCGCGTGCCGGGACAGGGGGTGGCGAGCAGTACTTC. As protein: CASSRAGTGGGEQYF. The whole variable domain, remainder taken from reference TRBV18 and TRBJ2-7, is NAGVMQNPRHLVRRRGQEARLRCSPMKGHSHVYWYRQLPEEGLKFMVYLQKENIIDESGMPKERFSAEFPKEGPSILRIQQVVRGDSAAYFCASSRAGTGGGEQYFGPGTRLTVT.

The V call is TRBV28, the J call TRBJ1-6; 7 nucleotides align to TRBD1. In germline, CDR1 is MDHEN, CDR2 SYDVKM. J gave up 5 bases and V 8 bases, and 6 bases lay outside the gene matches. The CDR3 sequence is 14 residues long. The CDR3 spells CASVGDRDNSPLHF. The CDR3 DNA reads TGTGCCAGCGTTGGTGACAGGGATAATTCACCCCTCCACTTT.

This sequence joins TRBV9 and TRBJ2-3; 16 bases map to TRBD2. Germline V gene lookup returns CDR1 SGDLS and CDR2 YYNGEE. The CDR3 totals 19 residues. Trimming took 3 bases from V and 3 from J; bases not matched to a gene: 10. In nucleotides, the CDR3 is TGTGCCAGCAGCGCGGGACTAGCGGGGGGGTATCTTAAAACAGATACGCAGTATTTT. Translation: CASSAGLAGGYLKTDTQYF.

This rearrangement joins TRBV28 to TRBJ2-7; 9 positions match TRBD2. Germline trimming cut 1 base from V and 2 bases from J; bases unmatched to any gene: 3. Germline V gives CDR1 MDHEN, CDR2 SYDVKM. This CDR3 contains 15 residues. Here the CDR3 reads CASSLFAGGTYEQYF. DNA for the CDR3: TGTGCCAGCAGTTTATTCGCGGGGGGGACCTACGAGCAGTACTTC.

This clone was picked up one time. V is TRBV5-1 and J is TRBJ2-1, with a possible D match to TRBD2 (5 bases). V lost 0 bases and J lost 1, with 8 bases in between. Germline V gene sequence: CDR1 SGHRS, CDR2 YFSETQ. CDR3 length: 15 residues. The CDR3 is CASSLVGNSYNEQFF. The CDR3 nucleotides are TGCGCCAGCAGCTTGGTCGGGAATTCCTACAATGAGCAGTTCTTC. Full variable domain (remainder filled in from reference TRBV5-1 and TRBJ2-1): KAGVTQTPRYLIKTRGQQVTLSCSPISGHRSVSWYQQTPGQGLQFLFEYFSETQRNKGNFPGRFSGRQFSNSRSEMNVSTLELGDSALYLCASSLVGNSYNEQFFGPGTRLTVL.

The V call is TRBV5-1, the J call TRBJ1-5, with D hard to call. The V gene lost 4 bases and the J gene lost 13 bases, with 12 bases spanning the gap. Germline CDR1 and CDR2: SGHRS and YFSETQ. This CDR3 has 11 residues. This CDR3 reads CASSHGRFQHF. In nucleotides, the CDR3 is TGCGCCAGCAGCCATGGTCGGTTTCAGCATTTT.

This sequence joins TRBV19 and TRBJ2-7; TRBD1 might be the D (5 bases). With 3 bases removed from V and 3 bases from J, the gap between germline ends came to 9 bases. Germline V gene lookup returns CDR1 LNHDA and CDR2 SQIVND (reference sequence). The length of the CDR3 is 13 residues. DNA for the CDR3: TGTGCCAGTAGTATGGTCAGGGACTACGAGCAGTACTTC. It yields the protein CASSMVRDYEQYF.

V and J are TRBV6-2 or TRBV6-3 and TRBJ2-3; perhaps TRBD2 as D (6 bases). V dropped 2 bases and J dropped 4 bases, with 16 bases sitting between them. Germline V gene sequence: CDR1 MNHEY, CDR2 SVGEGT. The CDR3 has 16 amino acids. DNA for the CDR3: TGTGCCAGCAGTTACCCGATGTTCGGGGGTGCAGATACGCAGTATTTT. Translation gives CASSYPMFGGADTQYF.

This rearrangement joins TRBV28 to TRBJ1-2; 7 nucleotides match TRBD1. Germline V gene sequence: CDR1 MDHEN, CDR2 SYDVKM. The J segment lost 2 bases and the V segment lost 8 bases, leaving 17 bases of the junction unmatched. The CDR3 sequence is 17 residues long. CDR3 loop: CASLPVLRDRDNYGYTF. For the CDR3, the DNA is TGTGCCAGCCTTCCAGTATTACGGGACAGAGACAACTATGGCTACACCTTC.

The chain has TRBV2 and TRBJ2-7; 8 bases are a match to TRBD2. The junction had 6 bases not matched to a gene; V was cut back by 6 bases and J by 5 bases. Germline values: CDR1 SNHLY, CDR2 FYNNEI. This CDR3 is built from 13 residues. CDR3 in amino acids: CASRPRTSNEQYF. The CDR3, as DNA: TGTGCCAGCAGGCCCCGGACTAGCAACGAGCAGTACTTC.

This rearrangement joins TRBV11-2 to TRBJ1-1; no clear D. From germline, CDR1 is SGHAT and CDR2 FQNNGV. There are 13 residues in the CDR3. V shed 3 bases and J shed 1 base, with 6 bases lying between them. The CDR3: CASSLARNTEAFF. DNA of the CDR3: TGTGCCAGCAGCTTGGCAAGGAACACTGAAGCTTTCTTT. Together with reference TRBV11-2 and TRBJ1-1, the CDR3 gives the full variable domain: EAGVAQSPRYKIIEKRQSVAFWCNPISGHATLYWYQQILGQGPKLLIQFQNNGVVDDSQLPKDRFSAERLKGVDSTLKIQPAKLEDSAVYLCASSLARNTEAFFGQGTRLTVV.

This chain connects TRBV29-1 to TRBJ1-1, with D possibly matching TRBD1 (5 bases). Per germline, CDR1 SQVTM and CDR2 ANQGSEA. Trimming stripped 6 bases from V and 0 bases from J, with 14 bases between. CDR3 length equals 14 residues. The CDR3: CSVGIGGVNTEAFF. The DNA for the CDR3 is TGCAGCGTCGGTATTGGGGGGGTGAACACTGAAGCTTTCTTT.

This chain links TRBV7-2 with TRBJ2-5; no definite D call. The V end was cut by 3 bases, the J end by 0 bases, with 5 bases between. CDR3 length: 13 residues. Per germline, CDR1 SGHTA and CDR2 FQGNSA. The chain's CDR3 is CASSFPYQETQYF. The CDR3 DNA sequence: TGTGCCAGCAGCTTCCCTTACCAAGAGACCCAGTACTTC. Looking up the rest from reference TRBV7-2 and TRBJ2-5 gives the full variable domain: GAGVSQSPSNKVTEKGKDVELRCDPISGHTALYWYRQSLGQGLEFLIYFQGNSAPDKSGLPSDRFSAERTGGSVSTLTIQRTQQEDSAVYLCASSFPYQETQYFGPGTRLLVL.

The gene calls are TRBV19 and TRBJ2-1; 10 bases fit TRBD2. This CDR3 has 16 residues. With 3 bases clipped from V and 9 bases from J, the junction kept 11 bases outside the gene matches. Germline CDR1 is LNHDA and CDR2 is SQIVND (reference sequence). The CDR3 coding sequence is TGTGCCAGTAGTATGACAGGCAGCGGGGGGGCCGGTGAGCAGTTCTTC. Amino acid sequence: CASSMTGSGGAGEQFF.

The chain employs TRBV2 and TRBJ2-7, with 10 bases that match TRBD1. CDR3 length: 15 residues. The trim removed 6 bases at V and 3 bases at J, leaving 8 bases unmatched. The germline gives CDR1 SNHLY, CDR2 FYNNEI. The CDR3 here is CASSTGTGDFYEQYF. The CDR3 region has the DNA TGTGCCAGCAGCACCGGGACAGGGGATTTCTACGAGCAGTACTTC.

The chain links TRBV6-6 to TRBJ2-7; possible D gene TRBD2, 6 bases. The CDR3 spans 13 residues. Per the germline V gene, CDR1 is MNHNY and CDR2 is SVGAGI (reference sequence). V shed 6 bases and J shed 3 bases, with 12 bases lying between them. The CDR3 DNA reads as TGTGCCAGCAGCCCCGGGACTCACTACGAGCAGTACTTC. It encodes CASSPGTHYEQYF.

J is TRBJ2-3 and V is TRBV29-1; 13 bases match TRBD2. The junction had 6 bases not matched to a gene; V was cut back by 6 bases and J by 0 bases. Germline V gene sequence: CDR1 SQVTM, CDR2 ANQGSEA. The CDR3 covers 16 residues. Here the CDR3 reads CSVRGTSGISTDTQYF. The CDR3 DNA follows: TGCAGCGTGCGTGGGACTAGCGGGATTAGCACAGATACGCAGTATTTT.

CDR3 sequence: CAWRQGDSPLHF. The DNA for the CDR3 is TGTGCCTGGAGACAGGGCGATTCACCCCTCCACTTT. The chain uses TRBV30 and TRBJ1-6; possibly TRBD1 for D (6 bases). The CDR3 is made up of 12 amino acids. The V and J ends lost 3 bases and 8 bases respectively, with 8 bases between them. Germline V CDR1 and CDR2: GTSNPN, SVGIG (reference sequence).

This chain connects TRBV5-4 to TRBJ1-2; the D is unclear. Germline V gene sequence: CDR1 SGHNT, CDR2 YYREEE (reference sequence). The CDR3 is made up of 13 amino acids. The ends were cut back, 2 bases at V and 1 base at J, with 6 bases in the middle. The CDR3 spells CASSFLLNYGYTF. Here the CDR3 DNA reads TGTGCCAGCAGCTTTCTCCTTAACTATGGCTACACCTTC.

This rearrangement joins TRBV7-9 to TRBJ2-7, with D perhaps TRBD1 (5 bases). Looked up from germline, CDR1 is SEHNR and CDR2 is FQNEAQ (reference sequence). Deletions cut 8 bases from V and 4 bases from J, with 12 bases between. CDR3 size: 12 residues. CDR3 coding DNA: TGTGCCAGCGGCCTGGGGCAGTACGAGCAGTACTTC. Its translation is CASGLGQYEQYF.

The V gene is TRBV7-3, the J gene TRBJ2-1, with a tentative D call TRBD1 (5 bases). Between the trimmed V and J ends, which lost 0 bases and 5 bases, there was a span of 11 bases. The CDR3 runs 15 residues. Germline CDR1 SGHTA, CDR2 FQGTGA. The CDR3 here is CASSLTAGRNNEQFF. As DNA, the CDR3 is TGTGCCAGCAGCTTAACGGCAGGGCGCAACAATGAGCAGTTCTTC.

The chain combines TRBV5-1 with TRBJ2-7; 8 nucleotides align to TRBD1. Germline CDR1 and CDR2: SGHRS and YFSETQ. The J segment lost 6 bases and the V segment lost 6 bases, leaving 11 bases of the junction unmatched. The CDR3 is 14 residues long. CDR3 bases: TGCGCCAGCACAAGGACAGGGACCGCAGGCGAGCAGTACTTC. Protein sequence: CASTRTGTAGEQYF.

V is TRBV1 and J is TRBJ2-3; TRBD2, the table's D call, was not compared with the DNA. TRBV1 is tagged as a pseudogene. The CDR3 length is 18 residues. Here the CDR3 DNA reads TGCACCAGCAGCCGGAAAAAGGGGGGGGGAAATCTGCATGATACGCAGTATTTT. Translating gives CTSSRKKGGGNLHDTQYF.

This chain connects TRBV7-9 to TRBJ1-3; D gene uncertain. Trimming cost V 5 bases and J 3 bases, with 11 bases left between them. This CDR3 comprises 14 residues. Germline V gene sequence: CDR1 SEHNR, CDR2 FQNEAQ (reference sequence). CDR3 in amino acids: CASSPNSGGNTIYF. CDR3 nucleotide sequence: TGTGCCAGCAGCCCGAACAGTGGTGGAAACACCATATATTTT.

The chain couples TRBV5-1 to TRBJ2-5; 12 positions match TRBD2. Germline V gene data show CDR1 as SGHRS and CDR2 as YFSETQ. The CDR3 is made up of 20 amino acids. V was pared by 2 bases and J by 5 bases, with 19 bases of the junction left unmatched. For the CDR3, the DNA is TGCGCCAGCAGCTTCCGGTTTAGGACAGCAACTAGCGGGGGGCTGGAGACCCAGTACTTC. This codes for CASSFRFRTATSGGLETQYF.

This chain connects TRBV28 to TRBJ2-7; TRBD2 aligns across 8 bases. This CDR3 is built from 14 residues. Per germline, CDR1 MDHEN and CDR2 SYDVKM. V lost 5 bases and J lost 2; bases outside the gene matches: 5. The DNA for the CDR3 is TGTGCCAGCAGTCGCGGGGGGCCGACCTACGAGCAGTACTTC. Translation: CASSRGGPTYEQYF.

The DNA of the CDR3 is TGTGCCTGGAGTGTAAGGGGGACAGGCCGTTCCTACGAGCAGTACTTC. The encoded protein is CAWSVRGTGRSYEQYF. V gene TRBV30 combines with J gene TRBJ2-7, with 8 bases identical to TRBD1. Germline CDR1 is GTSNPN and CDR2 is SVGIG (reference sequence). The J segment lost 1 base and the V segment lost 0 bases, leaving 8 bases of the junction unmatched. This CDR3 has 16 amino acids.

The chain links TRBV28 to TRBJ1-1, with unresolved D. CDR1 and CDR2 (germline): MDHEN, SYDVKM. The ends were cut back, 1 base at V and 5 bases at J, with 14 bases in the middle. The CDR3 has 15 residues. The CDR3 protein is CASSLSMAGKTEAFF. The CDR3 region has the DNA TGTGCCAGCAGTTTATCCATGGCGGGAAAAACTGAAGCTTTCTTT.

The V call is TRBV9, the J call TRBJ1-3; 8 bases are shared with TRBD1. This CDR3 contains 13 residues. V was clipped by 0 bases and J by 8 bases; unmatched bases: 1. The germline CDR1 and CDR2 sequences are SGDLS and YYNGEE. The DNA for the CDR3 is TGTGCCAGCAGCGTAGGGGACAGGTACACCATATATTTT. Its protein product is CASSVGDRYTIYF.

The rearrangement links TRBV19 to TRBJ1-2; D perhaps matches TRBD1 (5 bases). This CDR3 comprises 12 residues. Germline loops: CDR1 LNHDA, CDR2 SQIVND (reference sequence). V was cut by 3 bases and J by 7 bases, with 9 bases left in between. CDR3 DNA: TGTGCCAGTAGTATGGGGCAGGGTGGCTACACCTTC. Encoded protein: CASSMGQGGYTF.